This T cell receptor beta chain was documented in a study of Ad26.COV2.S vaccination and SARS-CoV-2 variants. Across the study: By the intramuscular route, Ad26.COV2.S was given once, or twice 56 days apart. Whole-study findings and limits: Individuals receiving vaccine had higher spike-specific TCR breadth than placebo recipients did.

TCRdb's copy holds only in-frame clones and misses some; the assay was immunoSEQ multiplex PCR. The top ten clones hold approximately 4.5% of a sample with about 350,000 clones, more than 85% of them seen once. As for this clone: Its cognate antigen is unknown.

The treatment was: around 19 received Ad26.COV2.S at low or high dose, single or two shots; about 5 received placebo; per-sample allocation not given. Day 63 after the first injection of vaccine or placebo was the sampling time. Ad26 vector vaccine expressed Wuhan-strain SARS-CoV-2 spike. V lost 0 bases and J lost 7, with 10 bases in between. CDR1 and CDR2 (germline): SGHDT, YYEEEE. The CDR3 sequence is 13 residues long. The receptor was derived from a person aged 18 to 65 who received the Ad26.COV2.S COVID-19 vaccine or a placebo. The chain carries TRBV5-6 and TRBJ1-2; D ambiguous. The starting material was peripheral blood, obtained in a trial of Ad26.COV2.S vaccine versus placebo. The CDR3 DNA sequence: TGTGCCAGCAGCTTGGCCGGGGAAATTGGCTACACCTTC. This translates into CASSLAGEIGYTF. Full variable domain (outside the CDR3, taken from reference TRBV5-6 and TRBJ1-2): DAGVTQSPTHLIKTRGQQVTLRCSPKSGHDTVSWYQQALGQGPQFIFQYYEEEERQRGNFPDRFSGHQFPNYSSELNVNALLLGDSALYLCASSLAGEIGYTFGSGTRLTVV.